This T cell receptor (beta chain) was obtained from a study of T cell responses to AZD1222 COVID-19 vaccine. V lost 0 bases and J lost 1, with 8 bases in between. Germline V gives CDR1 SGHDN, CDR2 FVKESK. The CDR3 totals 15 residues. A single count supports this clone. TCRdb's table, derived via immunoSEQ multiplex PCR, lists solely in-frame clones and lacks some. In the table there are about 150,000 clones, 88% of which are singletons. The material sequenced was peripheral blood, taken on day 0 of AZD1222 vaccination. V gene TRBV14 combines with J gene TRBJ2-3; D gene unclear. This clonotype was obtained from an adult in good health. Here the CDR3 reads CASSQEQIGTDTQYF. DNA for the CDR3: TGTGCCAGCAGCCAAGAACAGATAGGCACAGATACGCAGTATTTT.